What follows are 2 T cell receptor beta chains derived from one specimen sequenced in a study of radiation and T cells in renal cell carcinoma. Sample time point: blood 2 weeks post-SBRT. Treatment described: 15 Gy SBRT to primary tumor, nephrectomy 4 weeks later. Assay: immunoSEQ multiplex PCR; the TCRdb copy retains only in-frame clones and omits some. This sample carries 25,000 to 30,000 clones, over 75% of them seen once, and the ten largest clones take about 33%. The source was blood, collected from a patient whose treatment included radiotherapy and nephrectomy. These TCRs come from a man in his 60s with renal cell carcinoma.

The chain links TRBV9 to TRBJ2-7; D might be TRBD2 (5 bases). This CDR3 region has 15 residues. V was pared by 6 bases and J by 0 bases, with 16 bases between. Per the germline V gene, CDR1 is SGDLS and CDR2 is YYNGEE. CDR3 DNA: TGTGCCAGCACTCCTAGCTGGTCGAGCTCCTACGAGCAGTACTTC. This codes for CASTPSWSSSYEQYF.

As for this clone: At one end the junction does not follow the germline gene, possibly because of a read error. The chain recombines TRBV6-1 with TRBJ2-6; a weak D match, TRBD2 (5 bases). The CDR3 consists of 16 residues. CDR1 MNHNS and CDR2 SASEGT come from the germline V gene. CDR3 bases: TGTGCCATCAGTGACTTAGCGAGGCGTGGGGCCAACGTCCTGACTTTC. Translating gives CAISDLARRGANVLTF.